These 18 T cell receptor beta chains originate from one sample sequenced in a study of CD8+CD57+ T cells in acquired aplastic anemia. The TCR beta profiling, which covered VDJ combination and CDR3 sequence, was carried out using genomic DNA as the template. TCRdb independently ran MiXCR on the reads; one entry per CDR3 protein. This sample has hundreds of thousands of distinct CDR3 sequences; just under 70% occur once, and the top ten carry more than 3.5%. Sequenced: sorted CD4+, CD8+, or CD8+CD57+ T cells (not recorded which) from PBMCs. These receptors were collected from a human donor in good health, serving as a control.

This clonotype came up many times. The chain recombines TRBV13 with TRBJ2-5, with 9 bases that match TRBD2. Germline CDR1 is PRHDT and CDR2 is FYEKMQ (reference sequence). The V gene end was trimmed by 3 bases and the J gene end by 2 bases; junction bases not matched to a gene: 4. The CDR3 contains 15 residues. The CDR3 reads CASSLGGGEQETQYF. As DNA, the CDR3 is TGTGCCAGCAGCTTGGGCGGGGGGGAGCAAGAGACCCAGTACTTC.

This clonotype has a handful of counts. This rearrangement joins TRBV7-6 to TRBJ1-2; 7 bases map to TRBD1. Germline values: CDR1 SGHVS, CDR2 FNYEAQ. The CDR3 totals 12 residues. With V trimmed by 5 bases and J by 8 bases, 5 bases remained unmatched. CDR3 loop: CASSPETGGYTF. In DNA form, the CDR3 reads TGTGCCAGCAGCCCGGAGACAGGGGGCTACACCTTC.

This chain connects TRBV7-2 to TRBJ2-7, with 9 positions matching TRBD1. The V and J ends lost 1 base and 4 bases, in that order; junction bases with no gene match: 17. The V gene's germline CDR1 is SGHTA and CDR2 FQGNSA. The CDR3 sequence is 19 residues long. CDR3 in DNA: TGTGCCAGCAGCTTAGGTGGGGGGACATCCGGGACAGGGCGATACGAGCAGTACTTC. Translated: CASSLGGGTSGTGRYEQYF.

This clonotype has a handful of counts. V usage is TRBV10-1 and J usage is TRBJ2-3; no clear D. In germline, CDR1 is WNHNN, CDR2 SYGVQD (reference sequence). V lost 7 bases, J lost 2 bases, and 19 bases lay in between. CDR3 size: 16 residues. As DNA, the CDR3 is TGCGCCAGCAATCCCTTGGCAGCGAGGCCCACAGATACGCAGTATTTT. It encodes CASNPLAARPTDTQYF.

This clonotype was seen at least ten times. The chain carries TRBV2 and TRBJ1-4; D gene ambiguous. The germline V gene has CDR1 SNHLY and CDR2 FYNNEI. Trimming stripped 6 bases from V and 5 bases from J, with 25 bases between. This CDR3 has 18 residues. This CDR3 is CASSAVRYNLQGNEKLFF. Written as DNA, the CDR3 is TGTGCCAGCAGCGCCGTTCGGTACAACCTACAAGGGAATGAAAAACTGTTTTTT.

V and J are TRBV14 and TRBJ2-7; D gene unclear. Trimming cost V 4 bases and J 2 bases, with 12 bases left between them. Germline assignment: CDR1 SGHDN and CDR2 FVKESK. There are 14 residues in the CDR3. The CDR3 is CASSPRTETYEQYF. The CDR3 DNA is TGTGCCAGCAGCCCTAGGACGGAAACCTACGAGCAGTACTTC.

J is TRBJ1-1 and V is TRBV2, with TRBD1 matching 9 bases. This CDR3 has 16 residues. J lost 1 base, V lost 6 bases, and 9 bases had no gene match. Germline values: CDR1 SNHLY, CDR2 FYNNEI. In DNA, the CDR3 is TGTGCCAGCAGGCCACAGGGGGCGTCGGGGAACACTGAAGCTTTCTTT. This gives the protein CASRPQGASGNTEAFF.

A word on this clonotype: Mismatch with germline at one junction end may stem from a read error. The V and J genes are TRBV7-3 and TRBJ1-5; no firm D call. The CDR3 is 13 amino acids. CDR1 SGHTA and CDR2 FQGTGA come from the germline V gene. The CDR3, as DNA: TGCGCCAGCAGTCCCGATAGACTTCACCCCCAGCATTTT. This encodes CASSPDRLHPQHF.

The CDR3, as DNA: TGTGCCAGCAGCTTACGAGGGGCCCCGGGACAGGTGTTCTCTGGGGCCAACGTCCTGACTTTC. It encodes CASSLRGAPGQVFSGANVLTF. The chain carries TRBV5-5 and TRBJ2-6; 8 nucleotides match TRBD1. Trimming took 2 bases from V and 0 from J; bases not matched to a gene: 16. The CDR3 is made up of 21 amino acids. CDR1 SGHKS and CDR2 YYEKEE come from the germline V gene (reference sequence). The whole variable domain, remainder taken from reference TRBV5-5 and TRBJ2-6, is DAGVTQSPTHLIKTRGQQVTLRCSPISGHKSVSWYQQVLGQGPQFIFQYYEKEERGRGNFPDRFSARQFPNYSSELNVNALLLGDSALYLCASSLRGAPGQVFSGANVLTFGAGSRLTVL.

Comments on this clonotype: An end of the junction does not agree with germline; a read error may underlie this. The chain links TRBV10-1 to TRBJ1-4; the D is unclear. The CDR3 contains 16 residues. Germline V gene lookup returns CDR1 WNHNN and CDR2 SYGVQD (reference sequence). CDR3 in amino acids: CASRSVIRTTNEKLFF. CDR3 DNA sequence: TGTGCCAGCCGGAGTGTCATCCGAACAACTAATGAAAAACTGTTTTTT.

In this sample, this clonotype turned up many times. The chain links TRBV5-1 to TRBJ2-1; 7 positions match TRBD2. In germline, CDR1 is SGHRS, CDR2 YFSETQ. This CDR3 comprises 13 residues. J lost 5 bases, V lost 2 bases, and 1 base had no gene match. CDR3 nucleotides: TGCGCCAGCAGCTTCGCGGGAGACAATGAGCAGTTCTTC. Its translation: CASSFAGDNEQFF.

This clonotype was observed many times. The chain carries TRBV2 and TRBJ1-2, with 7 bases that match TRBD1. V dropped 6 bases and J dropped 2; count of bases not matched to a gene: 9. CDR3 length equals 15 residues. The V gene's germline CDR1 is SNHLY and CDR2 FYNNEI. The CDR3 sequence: CASSLGTALNYGYTF. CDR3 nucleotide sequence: TGTGCCAGCAGCCTAGGGACAGCCTTAAACTATGGCTACACCTTC.

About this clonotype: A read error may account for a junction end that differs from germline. CDR3 region: CASREAGTKGQFW. The CDR3 DNA is TGTGCCAGCAGGGAAGCCGGGACCAAGGGGCAGTTTTGG. This chain connects TRBV7-4 to TRBJ2-7; TRBD1 or TRBD2 may be the D gene (5 bases each). This CDR3 region has 13 residues. Germline loops: CDR1 SGHVT, CDR2 SQSDAQ.

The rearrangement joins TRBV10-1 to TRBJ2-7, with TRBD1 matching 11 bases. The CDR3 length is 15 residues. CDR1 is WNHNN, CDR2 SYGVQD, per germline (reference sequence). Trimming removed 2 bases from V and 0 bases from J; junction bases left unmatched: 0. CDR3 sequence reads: CASSEGTGGSYEQYF. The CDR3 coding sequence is TGCGCCAGCAGTGAGGGGACAGGGGGCTCCTACGAGCAGTACTTC.

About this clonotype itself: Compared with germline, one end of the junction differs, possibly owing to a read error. CDR3 residues: CASSSTGGREQNIIYF. Here the CDR3 DNA reads TGTGCCAGCAGCTCGACCGGGGGGCGGGAGCAAAACATCATATATTTT. The chain couples TRBV7-2 to TRBJ1-3, with D perhaps TRBD1 (6 bases). CDR3 length: 16 residues. Per germline, CDR1 SGHTA and CDR2 FQGNSA.

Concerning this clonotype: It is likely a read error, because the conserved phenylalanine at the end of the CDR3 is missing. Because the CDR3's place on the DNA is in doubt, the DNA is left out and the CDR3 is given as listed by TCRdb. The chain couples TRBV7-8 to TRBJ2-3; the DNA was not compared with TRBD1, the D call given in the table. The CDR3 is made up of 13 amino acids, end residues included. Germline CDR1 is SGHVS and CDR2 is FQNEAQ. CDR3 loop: CASTRRGAKLFFV.

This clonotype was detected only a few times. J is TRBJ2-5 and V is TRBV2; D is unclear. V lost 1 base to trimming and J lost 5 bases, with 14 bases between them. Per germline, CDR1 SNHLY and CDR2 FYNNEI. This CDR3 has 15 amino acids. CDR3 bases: TGTGCCAGCAGTGAAGTGGTGAGCTGGCAGGAGACCCAGTACTTC. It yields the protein CASSEVVSWQETQYF.

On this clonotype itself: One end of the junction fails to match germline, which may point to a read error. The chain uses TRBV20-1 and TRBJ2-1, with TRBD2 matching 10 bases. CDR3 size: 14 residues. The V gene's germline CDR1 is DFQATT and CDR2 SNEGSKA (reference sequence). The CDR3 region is CSASRLAGDNERFF. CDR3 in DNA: TGCAGTGCTAGTAGGCTAGCGGGGGACAATGAGCGGTTCTTC.